This T cell receptor beta chain was sequenced for a study of T cells in Graves' hyperthyroidism and ophthalmopathy. Study overall: Initial diagnosis, before any treatment, was when peripheral blood was collected.

Amplified TCR beta CDR3 regions derived from RNA transcripts. HTBI primers were the set used in a first-round RT-PCR of the TCR CDR3. MiXCR, applied by TCRdb to the multiplex PCR reads, yields one record per CDR3 protein. The repertoire has approximately 610,000 distinct CDR3 sequences, roughly 15% of them found once; the top ten carry over 3.5%. Per germline, CDR1 MNHNS and CDR2 SASEGT. CDR3 length equals 15 residues. V was shortened by 6 bases and J by 4 bases, with 18 bases between the two germline ends. The table lists this clonotype with many counts. Its matching antigen is unknown. General study points: Classification by a 13 V-J model distinguished ophthalmopathy from stable hyperthyroidism. Ophthalmopathy was identified by the model a median approximately six months ahead of onset. Among clonotypes expanded in thyroid above 0.001, most were also found in blood.

The chain joins TRBV6-1 to TRBJ1-2; D gene unclear. This clonotype originated in a woman between 35 and 50 years old with Graves' ophthalmopathy. Sequences were obtained from blood. The chain's CDR3 is CASRPSFDGVYGYTF. CDR3 nucleotides: TGTGCCAGCAGGCCATCATTTGACGGAGTCTATGGCTACACCTTC.